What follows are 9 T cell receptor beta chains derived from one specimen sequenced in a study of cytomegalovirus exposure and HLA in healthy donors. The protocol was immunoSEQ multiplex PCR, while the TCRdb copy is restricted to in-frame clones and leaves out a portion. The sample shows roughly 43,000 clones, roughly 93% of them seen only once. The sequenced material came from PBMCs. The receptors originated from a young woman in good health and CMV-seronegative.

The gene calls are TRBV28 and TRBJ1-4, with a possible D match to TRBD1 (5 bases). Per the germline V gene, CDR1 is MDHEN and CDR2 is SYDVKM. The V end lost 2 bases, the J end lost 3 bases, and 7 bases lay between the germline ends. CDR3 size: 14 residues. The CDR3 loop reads CASSLGGANEKLFF. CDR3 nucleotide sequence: TGTGCCAGCAGTTTAGGAGGGGCTAATGAAAAACTGTTTTTT. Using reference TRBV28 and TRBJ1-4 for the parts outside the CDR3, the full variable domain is DVKVTQSSRYLVKRTGEKVFLECVQDMDHENMFWYRQDPGLGLRLIYFSYDVKMKEKGDIPEGYSVSREKKERFSLILESASTNQTSMYLCASSLGGANEKLFFGSGTQLSVL.

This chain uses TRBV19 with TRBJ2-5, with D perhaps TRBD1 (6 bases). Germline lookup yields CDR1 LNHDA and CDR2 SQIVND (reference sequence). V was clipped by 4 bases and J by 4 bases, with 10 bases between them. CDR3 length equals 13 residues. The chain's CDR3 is CASSTGAGETQYF. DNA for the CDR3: TGTGCCAGTAGTACAGGGGCGGGAGAGACCCAGTACTTC.

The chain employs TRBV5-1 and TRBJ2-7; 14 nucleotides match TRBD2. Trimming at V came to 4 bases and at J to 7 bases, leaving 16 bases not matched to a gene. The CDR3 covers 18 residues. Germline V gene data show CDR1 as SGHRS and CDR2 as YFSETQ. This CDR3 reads CASSTGTSGSAALGEQYF. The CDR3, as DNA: TGCGCCAGCAGCACGGGGACTAGCGGGAGTGCGGCTTTGGGAGAGCAGTACTTC.

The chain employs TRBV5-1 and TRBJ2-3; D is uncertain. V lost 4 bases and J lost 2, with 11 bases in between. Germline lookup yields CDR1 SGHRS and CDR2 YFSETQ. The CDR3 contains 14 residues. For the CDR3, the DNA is TGCGCCAGCAGCCCCCCCACTAACACAGATACGCAGTATTTT. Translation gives CASSPPTNTDTQYF.

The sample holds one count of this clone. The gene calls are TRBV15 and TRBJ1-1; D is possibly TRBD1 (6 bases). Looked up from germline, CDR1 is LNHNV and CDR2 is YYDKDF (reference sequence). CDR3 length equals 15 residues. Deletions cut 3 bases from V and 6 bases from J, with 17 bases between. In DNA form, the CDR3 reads TGTGCCACCAGCAGCAGGGGTGGACTTTTGGCTGAAGCTTTCTTT. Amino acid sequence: CATSSRGGLLAEAFF.

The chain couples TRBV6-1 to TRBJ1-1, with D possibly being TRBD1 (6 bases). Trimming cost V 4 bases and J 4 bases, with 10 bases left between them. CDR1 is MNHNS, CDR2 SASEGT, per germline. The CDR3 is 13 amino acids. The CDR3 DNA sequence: TGTGCCAGCAGTGTCGAACAGGGCACTGAAGCTTTCTTT. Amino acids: CASSVEQGTEAFF.

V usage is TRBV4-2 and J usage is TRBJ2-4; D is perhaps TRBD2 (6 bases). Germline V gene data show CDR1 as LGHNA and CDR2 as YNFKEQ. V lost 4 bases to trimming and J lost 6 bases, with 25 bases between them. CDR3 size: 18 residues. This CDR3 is CASSRGSGLIVLGNIQYF. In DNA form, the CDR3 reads TGTGCCAGCAGCCGGGGATCGGGACTTATTGTCCTAGGAAACATTCAGTACTTC.

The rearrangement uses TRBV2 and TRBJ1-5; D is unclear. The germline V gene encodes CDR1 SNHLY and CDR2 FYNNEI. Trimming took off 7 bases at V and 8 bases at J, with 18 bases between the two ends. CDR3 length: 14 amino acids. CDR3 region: CASTLGIGSKPQHF. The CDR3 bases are TGTGCCAGCACGCTCGGGATCGGGTCTAAGCCCCAGCATTTT. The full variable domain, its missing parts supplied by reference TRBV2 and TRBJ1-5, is EPEVTQTPSHQVTQMGQEVILRCVPISNHLYFYWYRQILGQKVEFLVSFYNNEISEKSEIFDDQFSVERPDGSNFTLKIRSTKLEDSAMYFCASTLGIGSKPQHFGDGTRLSIL.

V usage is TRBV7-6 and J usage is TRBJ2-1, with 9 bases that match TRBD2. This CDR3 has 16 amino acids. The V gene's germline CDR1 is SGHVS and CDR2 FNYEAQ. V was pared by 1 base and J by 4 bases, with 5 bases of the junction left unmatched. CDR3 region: CASSLEASGKYNEQFF. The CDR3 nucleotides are TGTGCCAGCAGCTTAGAGGCTAGCGGGAAGTACAATGAGCAGTTCTTC.